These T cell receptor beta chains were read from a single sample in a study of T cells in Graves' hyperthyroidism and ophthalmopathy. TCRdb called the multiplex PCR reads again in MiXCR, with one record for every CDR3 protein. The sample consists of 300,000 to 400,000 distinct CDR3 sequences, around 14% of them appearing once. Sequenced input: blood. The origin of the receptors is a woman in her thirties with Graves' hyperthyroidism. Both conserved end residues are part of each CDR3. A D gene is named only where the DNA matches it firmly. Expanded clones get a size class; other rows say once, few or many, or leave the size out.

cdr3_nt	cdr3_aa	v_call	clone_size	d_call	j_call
TGTGCCAGCAGTGGACAGGGGGACGGGGAGCTGTTTTTT	CASSGQGDGELFF	TRBV12-3/TRBV12-4	many	TRBD1	TRBJ2-2
TGTGCCAGCAGCCAGGGACTCCCGGAAAACCCTAGCTCCTACGAGCAGTACTTC	CASSQGLPENPSSYEQYF	TRBV27	many	NA	TRBJ2-7
TGTGCCAGCAGAAAACAGGGAAATCAGCCCCAGCATTTT	CASRKQGNQPQHF	TRBV28	many	NA	TRBJ1-5
TGTGCCAGCAGTTACGAACACCTGAACACTGAAGCTTTCTTT	CASSYEHLNTEAFF	TRBV6-5	many	NA	TRBJ1-1
TGTGCCGTTGGGTCGGGACAGGGACTGTACGAGCAGTACTTC	CAVGSGQGLYEQYF	TRBV6-1	many	TRBD1	TRBJ2-7
TGTGCCAGCAGCATACAGGGGAGTGGTTTCGACGAGCAGTACTTC	CASSIQGSGFDEQYF	TRBV9	NA	TRBD1	TRBJ2-7
TGTGCCAGCAGCTTAGCGCCCTCTAGCGGGATCGTCGGTGAGCAGTTCTTC	CASSLAPSSGIVGEQFF	TRBV11-1	NA	TRBD2	TRBJ2-1
TGCAGTGCTAGCTCAAACAGAGAGAGCTCCTACGAGCAGTACTTC	CSASSNRESSYEQYF	TRBV20-1	few	NA	TRBJ2-7
TGTGCCAGCAGGGATCGCGGGGGGGACACTGAAGCTTTCTTT	CASRDRGGDTEAFF	TRBV2	many	NA	TRBJ1-1
TGTGCCTGGAGTGTAGACGGGGCTGAGCAGTTCTTC	CAWSVDGAEQFF	TRBV30	many	NA	TRBJ2-1
TGCAGTGCACCGTTTGGCGGGAGGGGCACAGATACGCAGTATTTT	CSAPFGGRGTDTQYF	TRBV20-1	NA	TRBD2	TRBJ2-3
TGTGCCAGCAGCCCCCGGGACGACCCAAACACTGAAGCTTTCTTT	CASSPRDDPNTEAFF	TRBV7-6	few	NA	TRBJ1-1